This T cell receptor (beta chain) originates from a study of cytomegalovirus exposure and HLA in healthy donors. General study points: Apart from CMV serostatus, no immune exposure information was available. Sequencing likely produced, as an artifact, a cluster of highly shared sequence variants.

Of note for this clone: What it recognizes is unknown.

CDR3 length: 15 residues. Germline CDR1 reads LNHNV; CDR2 reads YYDKDF (reference sequence). Trimming pared 2 bases from V and 6 bases from J, leaving 14 bases between. 60 Vbeta and 13 Jbeta primers were used in PCR. TCRdb keeps only in-frame clones here, not all; method: immunoSEQ multiplex PCR. This sample has tens of thousands of clones, with approximately 68% found just once. The receptor was derived from a boy between 10 and 17 years old in good health and CMV-seropositive. The chain joins TRBV15 to TRBJ1-5; D may be TRBD1 (6 bases). The specimen sequenced was PBMCs. In DNA, the CDR3 is TGTGCCACCAGCAGACAGGGGAGTAGGGTTCAGCCCCAGCATTTT. Protein product: CATSRQGSRVQPQHF.